The present entry profiles one T cell receptor beta chain with its context. Its antigen is not known. This sample is drawn from a study of beta chain features in type 1 diabetes. General study points: Moderate yet significant TCRB CDR3 shortening was seen in Type 1 diabetes patients in all four CD4+ subsets.

Since all of the isolated RNA was reverse transcribed, expressed TCRB transcripts were what got sequenced. Repertoires were generated with immunoSEQ multiplex PCR, while TCRdb's copy carries only in-frame clones and drops some. The table shows 310,000 or so clones, with around 16% occurring only once. Sequencing was performed on naive CD4+ T cells from blood. This receptor was identified in a man aged 18 to 30 with type 1 diabetes.

In DNA form, the CDR3 reads TGCGCCAGCAGCCTAGCAATTTGGCAAAAAGATACGCAGTATTTT. Its translation is CASSLAIWQKDTQYF. The chain couples TRBV4-1 to TRBJ2-3; no firm D call. The V end was cut by 4 bases, the J end by 5 bases, with 16 bases between. The CDR3 length is 15 residues. From germline, CDR1 is MGHRA and CDR2 YSYEKL.